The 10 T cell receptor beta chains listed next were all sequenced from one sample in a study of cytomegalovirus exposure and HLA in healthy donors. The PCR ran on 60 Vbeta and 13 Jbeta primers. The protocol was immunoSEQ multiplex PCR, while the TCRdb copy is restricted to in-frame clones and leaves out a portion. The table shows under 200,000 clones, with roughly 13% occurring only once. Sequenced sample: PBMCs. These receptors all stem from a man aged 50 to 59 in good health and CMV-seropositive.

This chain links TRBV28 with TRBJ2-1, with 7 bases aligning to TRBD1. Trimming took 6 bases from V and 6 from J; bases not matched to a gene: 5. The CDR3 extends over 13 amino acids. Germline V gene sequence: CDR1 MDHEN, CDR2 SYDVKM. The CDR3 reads CASRRQGGNEQFF. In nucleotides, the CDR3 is TGTGCCAGCAGAAGACAGGGCGGCAATGAGCAGTTCTTC.

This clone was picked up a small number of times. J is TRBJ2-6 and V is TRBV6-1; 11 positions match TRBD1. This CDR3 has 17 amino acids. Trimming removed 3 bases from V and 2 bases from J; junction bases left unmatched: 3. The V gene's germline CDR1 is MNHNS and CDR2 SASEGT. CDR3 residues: CASSDGTGGTGANVLTF. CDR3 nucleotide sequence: TGTGCCAGCAGTGACGGGACAGGGGGGACTGGGGCCAACGTCCTGACTTTC.

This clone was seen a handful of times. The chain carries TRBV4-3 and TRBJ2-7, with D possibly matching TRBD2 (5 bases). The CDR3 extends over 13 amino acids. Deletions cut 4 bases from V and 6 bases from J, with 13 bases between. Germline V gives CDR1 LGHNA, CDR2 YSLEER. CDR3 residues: CASSPPGCGEQYV. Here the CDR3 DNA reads TGCGCCAGCAGCCCTCCGGGGTGCGGCGAGCAGTACGTC.

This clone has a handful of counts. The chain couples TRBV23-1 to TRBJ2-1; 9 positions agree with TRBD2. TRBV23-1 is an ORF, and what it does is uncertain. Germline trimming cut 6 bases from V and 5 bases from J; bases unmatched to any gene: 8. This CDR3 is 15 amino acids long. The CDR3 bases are TGCGCCAGCAGCCCCATATGCGGGGGGGACAATGAGCAGTTCTTC. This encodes CASSPICGGDNEQFF.

CDR3 region: CSVERRGGADTQYF. The CDR3 DNA reads as TGCAGCGTTGAAAGGCGGGGGGGCGCAGATACGCAGTATTTT. The chain combines TRBV29-1 with TRBJ2-3; 9 bases fit TRBD2. Germline V gives CDR1 SQVTM, CDR2 ANQGSEA. The CDR3 spans 14 residues. V shed 2 bases, J shed 4 bases, and the junction held 4 bases outside the gene matches.

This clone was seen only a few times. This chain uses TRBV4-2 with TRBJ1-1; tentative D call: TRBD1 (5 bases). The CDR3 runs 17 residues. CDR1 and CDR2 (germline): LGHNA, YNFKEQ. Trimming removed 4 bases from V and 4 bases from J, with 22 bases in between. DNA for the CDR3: TGTGCCAGCAGCCCCCCGGGGGTTGGGTCGGGGAGCACTGAAGCTTTCTTT. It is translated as CASSPPGVGSGSTEAFF.

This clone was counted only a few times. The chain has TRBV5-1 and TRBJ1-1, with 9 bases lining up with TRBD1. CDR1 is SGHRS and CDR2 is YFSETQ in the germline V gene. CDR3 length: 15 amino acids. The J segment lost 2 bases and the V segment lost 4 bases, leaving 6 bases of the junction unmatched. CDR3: CASSIHRGPNTEAFF. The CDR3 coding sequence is TGCGCCAGCAGCATTCACAGGGGGCCCAACACTGAAGCTTTCTTT.

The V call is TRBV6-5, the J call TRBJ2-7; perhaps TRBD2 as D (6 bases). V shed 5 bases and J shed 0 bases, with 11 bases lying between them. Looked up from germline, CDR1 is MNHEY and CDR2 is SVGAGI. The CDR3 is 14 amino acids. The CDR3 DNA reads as TGTGCCAGCAGTCCCTCCGGGAGCTCCTACGAGCAGTACTTC. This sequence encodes CASSPSGSSYEQYF.

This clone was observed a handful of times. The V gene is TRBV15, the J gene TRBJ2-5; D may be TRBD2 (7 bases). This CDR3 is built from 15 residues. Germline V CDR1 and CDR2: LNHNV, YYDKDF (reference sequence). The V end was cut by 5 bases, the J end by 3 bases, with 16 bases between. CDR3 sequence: CATSLTGGLKETQYF. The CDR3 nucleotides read TGTGCCACCAGCCTAACCGGGGGGCTTAAAGAGACCCAGTACTTC.

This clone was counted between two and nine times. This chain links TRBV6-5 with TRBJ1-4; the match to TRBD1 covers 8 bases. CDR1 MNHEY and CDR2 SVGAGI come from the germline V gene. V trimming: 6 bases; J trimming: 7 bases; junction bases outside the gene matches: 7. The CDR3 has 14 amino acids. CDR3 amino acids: CASRSRTGSEKLFF. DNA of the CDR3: TGTGCCAGCAGATCTAGGACAGGGAGTGAAAAACTGTTTTTT.